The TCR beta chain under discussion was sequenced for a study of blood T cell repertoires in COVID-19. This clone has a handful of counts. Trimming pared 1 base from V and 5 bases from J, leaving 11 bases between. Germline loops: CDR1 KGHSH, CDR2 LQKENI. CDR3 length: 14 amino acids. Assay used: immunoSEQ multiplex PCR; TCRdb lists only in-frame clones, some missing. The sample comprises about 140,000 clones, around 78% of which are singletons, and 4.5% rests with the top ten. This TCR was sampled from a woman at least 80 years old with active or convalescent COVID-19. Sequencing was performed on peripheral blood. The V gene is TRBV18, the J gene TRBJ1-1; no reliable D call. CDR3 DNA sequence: TGTGCCAGCTCACCACTCGGAGAGAGGACTGAAGCTTTCTTT. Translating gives CASSPLGERTEAFF.